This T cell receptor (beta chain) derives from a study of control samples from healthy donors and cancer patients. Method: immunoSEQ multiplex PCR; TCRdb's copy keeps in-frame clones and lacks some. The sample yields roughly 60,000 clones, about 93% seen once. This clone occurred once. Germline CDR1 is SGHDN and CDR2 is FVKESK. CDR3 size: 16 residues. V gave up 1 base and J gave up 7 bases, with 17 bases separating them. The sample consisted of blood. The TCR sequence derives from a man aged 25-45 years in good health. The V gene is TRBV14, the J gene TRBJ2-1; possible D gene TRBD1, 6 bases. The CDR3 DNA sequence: TGTGCCAGCAGCCAAGTAGGGACATTTATGGAGAATGAGCAGTTCTTC. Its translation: CASSQVGTFMENEQFF.